Described below is a single T cell receptor (beta chain) sequence and its context. Antigen unknown. The PCR used 60 Vbeta and 13 Jbeta primers. Assay: immunoSEQ multiplex PCR; the TCRdb copy retains only in-frame clones and omits some. Found here are under 85,000 clones; the top ten clones hold about 15%. The V segment lost 5 bases and the J segment 2 bases; nucleotides outside the gene matches: 4. This CDR3 contains 14 residues. Germline assignment: CDR1 SGHVS and CDR2 FQNEAQ. The data stem from a study of cytomegalovirus exposure and HLA in healthy donors. Whole-study findings and limits: According to a later analysis, donors in an Asian-associated ancestry cluster reportedly had fewer N-insertions than the roughly 720-donor mean.

The receptor comes from a boy aged 10-17 years in good health and CMV-seronegative. The sequencing input was PBMCs. J is TRBJ1-2 and V is TRBV7-8, with 8 positions matching TRBD1. CDR3 DNA: TGTGCCAGCAGCCCAGGACAGGGAAACTATGGCTACACCTTC. It codes for CASSPGQGNYGYTF.